This is a list of T cell receptor beta chains from one sample in a study of shared clonotypes between healthy human individuals. Measured with immunoSEQ multiplex PCR; TCRdb has only the in-frame clones, and not every one. The sample carries 2 million to 3 million clones, more than 90% recorded once. The sequencing input was naive CD4+ T cells sorted from blood. The origin of the receptors is a man aged 18-30 years in good health. Each CDR3 is given with its conserved first and last residue. The order of the fields is J gene, V gene, clone size, D gene, CDR3 DNA, CDR3 protein. A D gene is named only where the DNA matches it firmly. A clone size is listed for some rows: how often the clone was seen (once, few, many), or a class if it is expanded.

TRBJ2-3 TRBV7-2 NA NA TGTGCCAGCAGCTTGAATACGGGAACGACAGATACGCAGTATTTT CASSLNTGTTDTQYF
TRBJ2-5 TRBV11-2 NA TRBD1 TGTGCCAGCAGCTTAGTGAGTGGTAAGGGGGCGACGCAGACCCAGTACTTC CASSLVSGKGATQTQYF
TRBJ2-7 TRBV2 NA TRBD2 TGTGCCAGTCAGACTAGCGGAACCTACGAGCAGTACTTC CASQTSGTYEQYF
TRBJ2-7 TRBV5-1 NA TRBD2 TGCGCCAGCAGCTCCGGGACTAGCGTATCCTACGAGCAGTACTTC CASSSGTSVSYEQYF
TRBJ1-5 TRBV19 NA NA TGTGCCAGTAGTATGGGGCAGGGGAGAATCGATCAGCCCCAGCATTTT CASSMGQGRIDQPQHF
TRBJ2-4 TRBV2 NA NA TGTGCCAGCAGTGACTTGTGGGGGAGGAACATTCAGTACTTC CASSDLWGRNIQYF
TRBJ1-6 TRBV27 NA NA TGTGCCAGCAGTCCAGGGACCGCACCTGGGCCCCTCCACTTT CASSPGTAPGPLHF
TRBJ1-2 TRBV28 NA NA TGTGCCAGCAGTTTAGGTCTGGCAGGACCTGGCTACACCTTC CASSLGLAGPGYTF
TRBJ1-2 TRBV11-2 few NA TGTGCCAGCAGCCTCACCGGGACGGCAGCTAACTATGGCTACACCTTC CASSLTGTAANYGYTF
TRBJ2-7 TRBV5-1 NA TRBD1 TGCGCCAGCAGCCAACGACAGGGGGGGTGGTGGGAGCAGTACTTC CASSQRQGGWWEQYF
TRBJ2-3 TRBV6-1 NA NA TGTGCCAGCAGTGTGGGCAGGGGTTGGGGCACAGATACGCAGTATTTT CASSVGRGWGTDTQYF
TRBJ1-1 TRBV6-4 NA TRBD1 TGTGCCAGCAGTGTCGAACAGGGGCGCACTGAAGCTTTCTTT CASSVEQGRTEAFF
TRBJ2-3 TRBV6-8 NA NA TGTGCCAGCAGTCACGAAGGGCCATTAGATACGCAGTATTTT CASSHEGPLDTQYF
TRBJ2-6 TRBV4-1 NA NA TGCGCCAGCAGCCGAGTCCCCCCCGCGGGACAGCAGCTGACTGGGGCCAACGTCCTGACTTTC CASSRVPPAGQQLTGANVLTF
TRBJ2-2 TRBV19 NA TRBD1 TGTGCCAGCCACAGGGGGCTGTCCGGGGAGCTGTTTTTT CASHRGLSGELFF
TRBJ2-3 TRBV30 NA NA TGTGCCTGGAGTGTACGGCGTGGCGATACGCAGTATTTT CAWSVRRGDTQYF
TRBJ1-2 TRBV30 NA NA TGTGCCTGGAGTGTGGGGGGGAATAACTATGGCTACACCTTC CAWSVGGNNYGYTF
TRBJ2-1 TRBV7-3 NA NA TGTGCCAGCAGCTTAAATAACCTACAGGGGCAGTTCTTC CASSLNNLQGQFF
TRBJ2-1 TRBV18 NA NA TGTGCCAGCTCACCACCTACCAAGGACATCAATGAGCAGTTCTTC CASSPPTKDINEQFF
TRBJ1-4 TRBV5-8 NA TRBD1 TGTGCCAGCAGGGGACAGGGGGCCCTTAATGAAAAACTGTTTTTT CASRGQGALNEKLFF
TRBJ1-1 TRBV7-3 NA NA TGTGCCAGCAGCTTATCGACGTCCCCGGGACCCTCCCGGGGCACTGAAGCTTTCTTT CASSLSTSPGPSRGTEAFF
TRBJ2-7 TRBV2 NA NA TGTGCCAGCCTTAACTTTGGCGGTGGGTACGAGCAGTACTTC CASLNFGGGYEQYF
TRBJ1-5 TRBV19 NA NA TGTGCCACCCGAAGGGGCCAGCTCAATCAGCCCCAGCATTTT CATRRGQLNQPQHF
TRBJ1-1 TRBV6-5 NA NA TGTGCCAGCAGTCCTAGTTCTTATGAAGCTTTCTTT CASSPSSYEAFF
TRBJ2-5 TRBV7-9 NA NA TGTGCCAGCAGCCGCCGGACGGAACAAGAGACCCAGTACTTC CASSRRTEQETQYF
TRBJ2-1 TRBV5-1 NA TRBD1 TGCGCCAGCAGCGAACTGACAGGGGGCTTGTATGAGCAGTTCTTC CASSELTGGLYEQFF
TRBJ2-5 TRBV27 NA TRBD2 TGTGCCAGCAGTTTGATGGCAGGTGGGGGTAGCGGGACTAGGGGAGAGACCCAGTACTTC CASSLMAGGGSGTRGETQYF
TRBJ2-2 TRBV5-1 NA TRBD1 TGCGCCAGCAGCACCACAGGGGTCACCGGGGAGCTGTTTTTT CASSTTGVTGELFF
TRBJ2-7 TRBV6-5 NA NA TGTGCCAGCAGTCCCGGACCGGGGGACGAGCAGTACTTC CASSPGPGDEQYF
TRBJ2-1 TRBV11-1 NA NA TGTGCCAGCAGCTTAGAACAGGGTATTAGGCAGTTCTTC CASSLEQGIRQFF
TRBJ1-2 TRBV18 NA NA TGTGCCAGCTCACCAGTGGTTGACTATGGCTACACCTTC CASSPVVDYGYTF
TRBJ2-1 TRBV10-3 NA NA TGTGCCATCAGTGAGAAAATGAACAATGAGCAGTTCTTC CAISEKMNNEQFF
TRBJ2-3 TRBV7-6 NA TRBD2 TGTGCCAGCAGCTTATCAGCGGGAGGTTACACAGATACGCAGTATTTT CASSLSAGGYTDTQYF
TRBJ1-2 TRBV6-1 NA NA TGTGCCAGCAGTGGGGGGGCCGCTGGCTACACCTTC CASSGGAAGYTF
TRBJ1-6 TRBV28 NA TRBD1 TGTGCCAGCAGTGGGGGCACCCCTCAGGGGGTTTCCCTCCACTTT CASSGGTPQGVSLHF
TRBJ2-7 TRBV16 NA NA TGTGCCAGCAGCCAACTCCAGGCAGCCGGGGTAACCTACGAGCAGTACTTC CASSQLQAAGVTYEQYF
TRBJ2-3 TRBV5-1 NA TRBD2 TGCGCCAGCAGCCGTAGGACTAGCGGGGGGGATACGCAGTATTTT CASSRRTSGGDTQYF
TRBJ1-2 TRBV2 NA TRBD1 TGTGCCACCAATATAGGGGGCAATGGCTACACCTTC CATNIGGNGYTF
TRBJ2-4 TRBV21-1 NA NA TGTGCCAGCAGCCCTACCGGGACAGGGTGGCACATTCAGTACTTC CASSPTGTGWHIQYF
TRBJ2-7 TRBV14 NA NA TGTGCCTCCGCCGCGGGGAATGACTACGAGCAGTACTTC CASAAGNDYEQYF
TRBJ1-3 TRBV6-6 NA NA TGTGCCAGCTCAACTCAGGATAGTGGAAACACCATATATTTT CASSTQDSGNTIYF
TRBJ2-2 TRBV11-3 NA NA TGTGCCAGCAGCTCCCCGTGGACAGGGAGGGACACCGGGGAGCTGTTTTTT CASSSPWTGRDTGELFF
TRBJ1-4 TRBV5-6 NA TRBD1 TGTGCCAGCAGCTTCTGGGACAGAAAGGGTGAAAAACTGTTTTTT CASSFWDRKGEKLFF
TRBJ1-1 TRBV27 NA NA TGTGCCAGCAGTTTAAGGGCCGGGCTGAACACTGAAGCTTTCTTT CASSLRAGLNTEAFF
TRBJ1-1 TRBV28 NA NA TGTGCCAGCAACGAGAACACTGAAGCTTTCTTT CASNENTEAFF
TRBJ1-1 TRBV5-1 once TRBD1 TGCGCCAGCAGCTTGGGACAGCAGGGGGGCACTGAAGCTTTCTTT CASSLGQQGGTEAFF
TRBJ2-3 TRBV5-1 NA TRBD2 TGCGCCAGCGGAGGAGCGGGGGGGCATGAAGATACGCAGTATTTT CASGGAGGHEDTQYF
TRBJ2-7 TRBV6-1 NA NA TGTGCCAGCAGTGAACAAGCACTCCAAATAGAGCAGTACTTC CASSEQALQIEQYF
TRBJ1-5 TRBV10-3 NA NA TGTGCCATCAGACCCGGGGAGGGAAGCAATCAGCCCCAGCATTTT CAIRPGEGSNQPQHF
TRBJ1-1 TRBV7-9 NA NA TGTGCCAGCAGCTCGCGCTACACTGAAGCTTTCTTT CASSSRYTEAFF
TRBJ2-5 TRBV5-1 once TRBD1 TGCGCCAGCAGCTTGGAGGGGACAGGGGAGACCCAGTACTTC CASSLEGTGETQYF
TRBJ2-3 TRBV5-6 NA NA TGTGCCAGCAGCATGCCACTAGCCCGGGGGATGGATACGCAGTATTTT CASSMPLARGMDTQYF
TRBJ1-1 TRBV18 NA NA TGTGCCAGCTCAGTGGACAAGAACACTGAAGCTTTCTTT CASSVDKNTEAFF
TRBJ1-1 TRBV5-1 NA NA TGCGCCAGCAGTCTTCGGACAGTCAGCACTGAAGCTTTCTTT CASSLRTVSTEAFF